Listed below are T cell receptor beta chains from one sample, sequenced in a study of CD8 T cells in ankylosing spondylitis. TCRdb fed the 5' RACE reads into MiXCR, producing one record per CDR3 protein. The sample holds hundreds of thousands of distinct CDR3 sequences, roughly 32% seen once. The specimen sequenced was blood, either unsorted or a sorted T cell fraction (not recorded which). All receptors come from a male donor with ankylosing spondylitis or in good health (not recorded which). CDR3s include the opening cysteine and the closing phenylalanine or tryptophan. Fields, in order: CDR3 DNA, CDR3 protein, V gene, clone size, J gene, D gene. D genes are given only for firm matches. Clone size is given for some rows only: seen once, a few or many times, or a class if the clone is expanded.

TGTGCCATCAGCCGGGACGACGGCGGCGACGAGCAGTACTTC CAISRDDGGDEQYF TRBV10-3 few TRBJ2-7 NA
TGTGCCAGCAGGGGGACGGGCGGAAGCACAGATACGCAGTATTTT CASRGTGGSTDTQYF TRBV6-1 NA TRBJ2-3 NA
TGTGCCAGCAGCGTCCACAGTTCGACTAATGAAAAACTGTTTTTT CASSVHSSTNEKLFF TRBV9 NA TRBJ1-4 NA
TGCAGTGCTAGGGACGGAAATCAGCCCCAGCATTTT CSARDGNQPQHF TRBV20-1 many TRBJ1-5 NA
TGTGCCAGCAGTGACCGACCAAACCAAGAGACCCAGTACTTC CASSDRPNQETQYF TRBV6-1 NA TRBJ2-5 NA
TGTGCCAGCAGCGGCAGGGGCTCCTACAATGAGCAGTTCTTC CASSGRGSYNEQFF TRBV5-5 NA TRBJ2-1 NA
TGTGCCAGCAGTAACGCCAGGTTCTCTAGCACAGATACGCAGTATTTT CASSNARFSSTDTQYF TRBV12-3/TRBV12-4 few TRBJ2-3 NA
TGTGCCAGCAGTTTCCGACCTTATGGCTACACCTTC CASSFRPYGYTF TRBV6-5 few TRBJ1-2 NA
TGTGCCAGCAGCCGGGGGATGGACAGCACAGATACGCAGTATTTT CASSRGMDSTDTQYF TRBV4-2 few TRBJ2-3 NA
TGCAGCGTTGGACTAGCGGGGGCAATTTCCTACGAGCAGTACTTC CSVGLAGAISYEQYF TRBV29-1 NA TRBJ2-7 TRBD2
TGTGCCAGCAGCTTAGATGTCTATAATTCACCCCTCCACTTT CASSLDVYNSPLHF TRBV7-9 NA TRBJ1-6 NA
TGCGCCAGCAGTGATTCTGTAACCCTCGGGTACGAGCAGTACTTC CASSDSVTLGYEQYF TRBV10-2 few TRBJ2-7 NA
TGTGCCAGCAGCTTAACTGGTGGGGCCAACGTCCTGACTTTC CASSLTGGANVLTF TRBV5-4 NA TRBJ2-6 NA
TGCAGTGCTAGAGATCTCGGACAGGGACACAATGAGCAGTTCTTC CSARDLGQGHNEQFF TRBV20-1 few TRBJ2-1 TRBD1
TGCGCCAGCAGCTTCGGTCCAGGGGTAGCAGATACGCAGTATTTT CASSFGPGVADTQYF TRBV5-1 NA TRBJ2-3 NA
TGTGCTAGCAGCCCCGGGATCTCCTACGAGCAGTACTTC CASSPGISYEQYF TRBV7-7 few TRBJ2-7 NA
TGCAGTGCTCCCGACCAGTCCCATAGCAATCAGCCCCAGCATTTT CSAPDQSHSNQPQHF TRBV20-1 NA TRBJ1-5 NA
TGTGCCAGCAGTTTGTCCCCCCCAGATACGCAGTATTTT CASSLSPPDTQYF TRBV12-3/TRBV12-4 NA TRBJ2-3 NA
TGCGCCAGCAGCTTGGAGGTCGGGGAGCTGTTTTTT CASSLEVGELFF TRBV5-1 NA TRBJ2-2 NA
TGCGCCAGCAGTCTTCGCCCCGATACAGGACCTTGGGAGGCCCAGCATTTT CASSLRPDTGPWEAQHF TRBV5-1 few TRBJ1-5 NA
TGCAGCCTCGGGGGCCCGGGGGAGACCCAGTACTTC CSLGGPGETQYF TRBV29-1 NA TRBJ2-5 NA
TGTGCCAGCAGTGTTGAGGGAAGGCGCACCGGGGAGCTGTTTTTT CASSVEGRRTGELFF TRBV2 few TRBJ2-2 NA
TGTGCCAGTAGTATGGCTTGGGGCTCCACAGATACGCAGTATTTT CASSMAWGSTDTQYF TRBV19 NA TRBJ2-3 NA
TGTGCCAGCAGTATACTAGCGGAGTTCCAGGATACGCAGTATTTT CASSILAEFQDTQYF TRBV6-5 few TRBJ2-3 TRBD2
TGCAGTGCCAGCGGGGGGGGCCTACAAGAGACCCAGTACTTC CSASGGGLQETQYF TRBV20-1 medium-sized TRBJ2-5 TRBD2
TGCAGTGCTAGAGGCGGGTCGGGTTCCTCCTACGAGCAGTACTTC CSARGGSGSSYEQYF TRBV20-1 few TRBJ2-7 NA
TGCAGTGCTAGAGATGGGGGGGCTGAAGCTTTCTTT CSARDGGAEAFF TRBV20-1 NA TRBJ1-1 NA
TGTGCCAGCCGGGACTCCACAGATACGCAGTATTTT CASRDSTDTQYF TRBV6-2/TRBV6-3 once TRBJ2-3 NA
TGTGCCAGCAGCTACGGGGGGCATGAGCAGTTCTTC CASSYGGHEQFF TRBV12-3/TRBV12-4 NA TRBJ2-1 NA
TGTGCCAGTACCCCGGGACATGGGGGTCAGCCCCAGCATTTT CASTPGHGGQPQHF TRBV19 NA TRBJ1-5 NA
TGCGCCAGCCATGAACAGGGGCCCAATGAGCAGTTCTTC CASHEQGPNEQFF TRBV5-1 NA TRBJ2-1 TRBD1
TGTGCCAGCAGCACCGGGACTTACCAAGAGACCCAGTACTTC CASSTGTYQETQYF TRBV12-3/TRBV12-4 NA TRBJ2-5 NA
TGTGCCAGCAGTCACAAAGGGGGCGCCTCTGGGCAGCCCCAGCATTTT CASSHKGGASGQPQHF TRBV12-3/TRBV12-4 NA TRBJ1-5 TRBD1
TGTGCCACCTACGTAGGGACCGGGGAGCTGTTTTTT CATYVGTGELFF TRBV10-3 NA TRBJ2-2 NA
TGTGCCAGCAGCGTAGGCAGGGGCTATGGCTACACCTTC CASSVGRGYGYTF TRBV9 few TRBJ1-2 NA
TGTGCCAGCAGCTTAGACGCCACCACAGATACGCAGTATTTT CASSLDATTDTQYF TRBV7-8 once TRBJ2-3 NA
TGTGCCAGCAACCCCGGGACAGCCGAAGCTTTCTTT CASNPGTAEAFF TRBV12-3/TRBV12-4 few TRBJ1-1 TRBD1
TGCAGTGCTGCGGACAGCCTTAGCCCCTTAGCCAAAAACATTCAGTACTTC CSAADSLSPLAKNIQYF TRBV20-1 NA TRBJ2-4 NA
TGTGCCAGCAGTCCCCACAGGGTGGACTCCTACGAGCAGTACTTC CASSPHRVDSYEQYF TRBV12-3/TRBV12-4 few TRBJ2-7 NA
TGTGCCAGCAGCTACGAATTTAGCACAGATACGCAGTATTTT CASSYEFSTDTQYF TRBV7-9 NA TRBJ2-3 NA
TGTGCCAGCAGGCCCAGGGACGGGAAGAGGTTCGGCTACACCTTC CASRPRDGKRFGYTF TRBV7-9 few TRBJ1-2 NA
TGCGCCAGCAGCTCCCTGACAGGGGACGGGGAGCTGTTTTTT CASSSLTGDGELFF TRBV5-1 NA TRBJ2-2 TRBD1
TGCAGTGCTAGAGTGGGAGATTTGAACACTGAAGCTTTCTTT CSARVGDLNTEAFF TRBV20-1 few TRBJ1-1 NA
TGCGCCAGCAGCCCAGGGGACAGATTAGGCGAGCAGTACTTC CASSPGDRLGEQYF TRBV5-1 few TRBJ2-7 TRBD1
TGCAGCGCTAAGACAGGCAGCGATGAAAAACTGTTTTTT CSAKTGSDEKLFF TRBV29-1 few TRBJ1-4 NA
TGTGCCAGCAGTTCGCTTTGGCGGATGCAGGGGGCGAACACTGAAGCTTTCTTT CASSSLWRMQGANTEAFF TRBV12-3/TRBV12-4 NA TRBJ1-1 TRBD1
TGTGCCAGCTCGTCGACAGGTCCCTACGAGCAGTACTTC CASSSTGPYEQYF TRBV18 NA TRBJ2-7 NA
TGTGCCAGCAGCTTATACGGAGGACCCTCGGAGACCCAGTACTTC CASSLYGGPSETQYF TRBV11-2 NA TRBJ2-5 NA
TGCGCCAGCAGGCTCCGGGACGGCTACGAGCAGTACTTC CASRLRDGYEQYF TRBV5-1 NA TRBJ2-7 NA
TGTGCCAGCAGTGAATCGGGGAGTGGCGATCAGCCCCAGCATTTT CASSESGSGDQPQHF TRBV28 NA TRBJ1-5 NA
TGTGCCACCGATCCCCACGGGACTAGCGAGACAGATACGCAGTATTTT CATDPHGTSETDTQYF TRBV12-3/TRBV12-4 NA TRBJ2-3 TRBD2
TGTGCCAGCAGTTACCGCACGAGGGGAACCCAGTACTTC CASSYRTRGTQYF TRBV6-6 NA TRBJ2-5 NA
TGCGCCAGCAGCTTTATGACAGGGGGCGACTACGAGCAGTACTTC CASSFMTGGDYEQYF TRBV5-1 NA TRBJ2-7 TRBD1
TGTGCCAGCAGTTACTCGAGCCTAGCGGGGTTCGACCTATACGAGCAGTACTTC CASSYSSLAGFDLYEQYF TRBV6-2/TRBV6-3 NA TRBJ2-7 TRBD2
TGCAGTGCTAGTACCGGGACTACCCTAAAGCAGGTTTACAATGAGCAGTTCTTC CSASTGTTLKQVYNEQFF TRBV20-1 NA TRBJ2-1 TRBD2
TGTGCCACCAGCAGAGATTCGGACCAGGCTATGTTTTTT CATSRDSDQAMFF TRBV15 few TRBJ1-4 NA
TGTGCCAGCAGCCCTGGGACCGGCCGGAACACCGGGGAGCTGTTTTTT CASSPGTGRNTGELFF TRBV5-6 NA TRBJ2-2 NA
TGTGCCAGCAGCTTGCGGGGGGGGGCGACTCCCTCAACTAATGAAAAACTGTTTTTT CASSLRGGATPSTNEKLFF TRBV7-8 many TRBJ1-4 NA
TGTGCCACCAGTCCGGCAGGGGCAGGACAGCCCCAGCATTTT CATSPAGAGQPQHF TRBV24-1 few TRBJ1-5 NA